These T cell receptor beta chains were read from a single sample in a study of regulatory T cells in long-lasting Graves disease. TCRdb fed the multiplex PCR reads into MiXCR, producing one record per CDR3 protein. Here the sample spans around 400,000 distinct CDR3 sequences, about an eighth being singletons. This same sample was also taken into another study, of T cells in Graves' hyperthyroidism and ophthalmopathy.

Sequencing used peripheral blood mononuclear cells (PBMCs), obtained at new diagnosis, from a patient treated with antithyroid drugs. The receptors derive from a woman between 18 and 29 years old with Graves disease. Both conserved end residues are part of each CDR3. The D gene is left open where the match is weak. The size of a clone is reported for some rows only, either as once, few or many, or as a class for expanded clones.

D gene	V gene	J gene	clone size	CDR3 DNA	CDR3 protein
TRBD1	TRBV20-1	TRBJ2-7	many	TGCAGTGCTAGAGAGTGGGGGACAGGGGGCAGCTACGAGCAGTACTTC	CSAREWGTGGSYEQYF
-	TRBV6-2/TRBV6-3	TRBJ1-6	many	TGTGCCAGCAGCTCTTTAAAGGCCTATAATTCACCCCTCCACTTT	CASSSLKAYNSPLHF
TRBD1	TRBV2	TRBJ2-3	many	TGTGCCAGGGACAGGGGAGGGACAGATACGCAGTATTTT	CARDRGGTDTQYF
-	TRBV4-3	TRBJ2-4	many	TGCGCCAGCAGCCAAGAGCAGGGTGGGAGGTACATTCAGTACTTC	CASSQEQGGRYIQYF
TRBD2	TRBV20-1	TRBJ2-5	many	TGCAGTGCGGGGGGGCTAGCGGGAGTTGAAGAGACCCAGTACTTC	CSAGGLAGVEETQYF
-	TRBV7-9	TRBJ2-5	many	TGTGCCAGCAGCTTAGCTGGGGGTCCCGAGGAGACCCAGTACTTC	CASSLAGGPEETQYF
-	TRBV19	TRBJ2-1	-	TGTGCCAGTAGTACAGGACCCCTCAATGAGCAGTTCTTC	CASSTGPLNEQFF
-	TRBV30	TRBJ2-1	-	TGTGCCTGGAGTTGGGTCAGGTCTTACAATGAGCAGTTCTTC	CAWSWVRSYNEQFF
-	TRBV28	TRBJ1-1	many	TGTGCCAGCAGTTTATCGGGACGGTACACTGAAGCTTTCTTT	CASSLSGRYTEAFF
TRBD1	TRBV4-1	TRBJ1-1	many	TGCGCCAGCAGCCAAGTTGAATACAGGGGGTTCGGAACTGAAGCTTTCTTT	CASSQVEYRGFGTEAFF
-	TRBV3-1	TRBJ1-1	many	TGCGCCAGCAGCCAAGTTCTGAACACTGAAGCTTTCTTT	CASSQVLNTEAFF
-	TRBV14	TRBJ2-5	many	TGTGCCAGCAGCCGCACACTGTACCAAGAGACCCAGTACTTC	CASSRTLYQETQYF
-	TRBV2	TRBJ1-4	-	TGTGCCAGCAGGGAAGACATTACAGGTCCCCCGGCGTTTTTT	CASREDITGPPAFF
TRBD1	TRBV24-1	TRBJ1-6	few	TGTGCCACCAACCTGGACAGGGGGAGATCACCCCTCCACTTT	CATNLDRGRSPLHF
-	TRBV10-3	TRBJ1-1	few	TGTGCCATCAGTAACCGGGAAGGGGGGGCCTCTGAAGCTTTCTTT	CAISNREGGASEAFF
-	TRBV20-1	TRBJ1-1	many	TGCAGTGCTACGTGGGGAGGGGACACTGAAGCTTTCTTT	CSATWGGDTEAFF
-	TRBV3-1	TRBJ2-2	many	TGTGCCAGCAGCCAAGTCGGGGGCAGATGGATTTGGCAAGGCGGGGAGCTGTTTTTT	CASSQVGGRWIWQGGELFF
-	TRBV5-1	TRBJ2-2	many	TGCGCCAGCAGCTTGGCCGCGGGGACCGGGGAGCTGTTTTTT	CASSLAAGTGELFF
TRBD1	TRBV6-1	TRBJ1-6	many	TGTGCCAGCAGCTCCGGGACAGTCGGTTCACCCCTCCACTTT	CASSSGTVGSPLHF
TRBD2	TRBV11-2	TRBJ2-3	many	TGTGCCAGCAGCCTAAGGCTAGCGGGGGGGCTATACACAGATACGCAGTATTTT	CASSLRLAGGLYTDTQYF
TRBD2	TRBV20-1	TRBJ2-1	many	TGCAGTGCAACCACTAGCGGCAAAGTCTCGAATGAGCAGTTCTTC	CSATTSGKVSNEQFF
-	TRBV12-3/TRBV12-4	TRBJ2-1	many	TGTGCCAGCAGTTTAGGGCTAGCTGATGAGCAGTTCTTC	CASSLGLADEQFF
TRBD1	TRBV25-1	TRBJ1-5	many	TGTGCCAGCAGGGACAGGGAGACTCAGCCCCAGCATTTT	CASRDRETQPQHF
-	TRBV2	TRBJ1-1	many	TGTGCCAGCAGTGTCACTGAAGCTTTCTTT	CASSVTEAFF
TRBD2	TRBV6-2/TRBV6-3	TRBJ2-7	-	TGTGCCAGCAGTTACGCTCGGGAGGCCTCCTACGAGCAGTACTTC	CASSYAREASYEQYF
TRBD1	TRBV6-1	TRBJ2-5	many	TGTGCCAGCAGCGACGGGACAGGGGGCAGGGAGACCCAGTACTTC	CASSDGTGGRETQYF
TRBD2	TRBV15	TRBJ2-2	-	TGTGCCACCAGCAGGACTAGCGGGGAAGCCGGGGAGCTGTTTTTT	CATSRTSGEAGELFF
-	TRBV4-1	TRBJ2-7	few	TGCGCCAGCAGCCAAGATTGGGGGGGCGGCGAGCAGTACTTC	CASSQDWGGGEQYF
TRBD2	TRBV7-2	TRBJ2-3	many	TGTGCCAGCAGCCCGGGACTAGAGATAGATACGCAGTATTTT	CASSPGLEIDTQYF
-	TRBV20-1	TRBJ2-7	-	TGCAGTGCTAAATCAGCCACCCGCACCCTCTACGAGCAGTACTTC	CSAKSATRTLYEQYF